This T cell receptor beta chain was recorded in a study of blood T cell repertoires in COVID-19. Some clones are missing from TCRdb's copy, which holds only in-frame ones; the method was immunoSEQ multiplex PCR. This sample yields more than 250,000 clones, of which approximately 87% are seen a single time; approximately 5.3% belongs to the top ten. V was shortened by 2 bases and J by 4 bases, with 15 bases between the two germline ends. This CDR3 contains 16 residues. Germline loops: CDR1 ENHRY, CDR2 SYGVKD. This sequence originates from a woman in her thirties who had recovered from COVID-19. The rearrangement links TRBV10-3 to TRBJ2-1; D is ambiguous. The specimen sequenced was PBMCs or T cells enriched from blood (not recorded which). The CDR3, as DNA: TGTGCCATCAGTGAGCTTGGTAGCCTTGCTTACAATGAGCAGTTCTTC. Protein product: CAISELGSLAYNEQFF.